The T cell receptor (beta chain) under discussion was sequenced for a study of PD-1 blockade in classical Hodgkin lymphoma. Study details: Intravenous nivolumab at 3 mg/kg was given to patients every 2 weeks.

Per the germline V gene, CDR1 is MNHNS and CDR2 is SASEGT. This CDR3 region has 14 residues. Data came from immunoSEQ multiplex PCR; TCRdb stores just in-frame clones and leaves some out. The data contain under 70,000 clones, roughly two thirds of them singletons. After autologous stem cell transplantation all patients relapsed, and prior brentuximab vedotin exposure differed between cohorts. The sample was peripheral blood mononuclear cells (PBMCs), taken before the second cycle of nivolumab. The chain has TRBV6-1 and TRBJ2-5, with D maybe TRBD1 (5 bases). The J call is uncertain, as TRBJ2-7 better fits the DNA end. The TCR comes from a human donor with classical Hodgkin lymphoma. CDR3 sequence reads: CASRNLAGTYEQYF. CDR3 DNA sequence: TGTGCCAGCAGAAACCTTGCAGGGACCTACGAGCAGTACTTC.